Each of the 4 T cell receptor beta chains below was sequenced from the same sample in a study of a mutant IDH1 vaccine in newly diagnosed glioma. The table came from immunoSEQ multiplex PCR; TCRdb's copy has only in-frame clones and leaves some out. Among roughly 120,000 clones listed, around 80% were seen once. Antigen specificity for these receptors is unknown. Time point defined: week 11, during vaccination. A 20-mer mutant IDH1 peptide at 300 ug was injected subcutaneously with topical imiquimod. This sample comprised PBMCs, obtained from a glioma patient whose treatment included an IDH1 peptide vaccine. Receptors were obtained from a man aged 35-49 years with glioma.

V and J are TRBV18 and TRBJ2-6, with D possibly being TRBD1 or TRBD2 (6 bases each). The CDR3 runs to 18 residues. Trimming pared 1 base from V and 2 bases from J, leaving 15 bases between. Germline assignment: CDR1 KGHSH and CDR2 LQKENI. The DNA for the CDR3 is TGTGCCAGCTCACCACTGGGTAAGGGGGGCGCTGGGGCCAACGTCCTGACTTTC. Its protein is CASSPLGKGGAGANVLTF.

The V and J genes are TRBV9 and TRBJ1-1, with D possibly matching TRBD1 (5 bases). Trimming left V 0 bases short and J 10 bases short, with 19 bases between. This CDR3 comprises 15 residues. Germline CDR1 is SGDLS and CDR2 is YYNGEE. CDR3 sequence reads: CASSVDGFRAGTAFF. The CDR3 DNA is TGTGCCAGCAGCGTAGACGGTTTTCGCGCAGGGACAGCTTTCTTT.

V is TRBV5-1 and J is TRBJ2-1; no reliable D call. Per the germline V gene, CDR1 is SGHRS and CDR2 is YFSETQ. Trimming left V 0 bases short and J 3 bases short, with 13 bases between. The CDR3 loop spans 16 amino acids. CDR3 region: CASSLERLPRYNEQFF. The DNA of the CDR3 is TGCGCCAGCAGCTTGGAAAGGTTGCCCCGCTACAATGAGCAGTTCTTC.

The CDR3 sequence is CASRREPDTQYF. The CDR3 DNA sequence: TGTGCCAGCAGGAGGGAACCAGATACGCAGTATTTT. V is TRBV5-4 and J is TRBJ2-3, with a weak D call TRBD2 (5 bases). Germline loops: CDR1 SGHNT, CDR2 YYREEE (reference sequence). The CDR3 runs 12 residues. The V end was cut by 5 bases, the J end by 4 bases, with 8 bases between.